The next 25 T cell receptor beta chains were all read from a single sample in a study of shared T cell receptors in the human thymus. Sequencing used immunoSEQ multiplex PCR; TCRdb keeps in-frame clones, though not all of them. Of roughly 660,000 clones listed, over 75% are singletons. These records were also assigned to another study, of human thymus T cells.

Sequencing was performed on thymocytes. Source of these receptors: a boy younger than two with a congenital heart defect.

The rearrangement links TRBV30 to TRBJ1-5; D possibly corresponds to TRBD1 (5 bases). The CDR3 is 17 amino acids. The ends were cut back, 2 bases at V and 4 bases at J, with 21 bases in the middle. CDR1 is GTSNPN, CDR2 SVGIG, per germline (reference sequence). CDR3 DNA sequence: TGTGCCTGGAGTCCAGGTCTAGGGGCGCGCGGTAATCAGCCCCAGCATTTT. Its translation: CAWSPGLGARGNQPQHF.

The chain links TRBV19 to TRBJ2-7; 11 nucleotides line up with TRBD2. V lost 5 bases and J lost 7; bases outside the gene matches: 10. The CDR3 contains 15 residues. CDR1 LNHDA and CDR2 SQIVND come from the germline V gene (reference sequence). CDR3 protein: CASSSRLAGGGEQYF. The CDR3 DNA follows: TGTGCCAGTAGTTCCCGTCTAGCGGGAGGAGGAGAGCAGTACTTC.

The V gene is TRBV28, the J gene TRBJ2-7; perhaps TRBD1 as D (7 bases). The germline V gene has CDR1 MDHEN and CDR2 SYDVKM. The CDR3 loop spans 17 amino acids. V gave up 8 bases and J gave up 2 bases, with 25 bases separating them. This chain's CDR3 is CASRFGGTVLAPYEQYF. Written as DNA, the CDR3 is TGTGCCAGCCGATTTGGAGGGACAGTTTTGGCCCCCTACGAGCAGTACTTC. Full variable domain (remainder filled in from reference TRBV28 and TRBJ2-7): DVKVTQSSRYLVKRTGEKVFLECVQDMDHENMFWYRQDPGLGLRLIYFSYDVKMKEKGDIPEGYSVSREKKERFSLILESASTNQTSMYLCASRFGGTVLAPYEQYFGPGTRLTVT.

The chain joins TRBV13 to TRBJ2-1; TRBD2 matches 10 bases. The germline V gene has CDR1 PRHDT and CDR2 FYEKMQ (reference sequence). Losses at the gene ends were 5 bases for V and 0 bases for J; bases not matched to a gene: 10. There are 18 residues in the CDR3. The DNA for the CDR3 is TGTGCCAGCAGCCCCCGACTAGCGGGCCACCTCTCCTACAATGAGCAGTTCTTC. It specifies CASSPRLAGHLSYNEQFF.

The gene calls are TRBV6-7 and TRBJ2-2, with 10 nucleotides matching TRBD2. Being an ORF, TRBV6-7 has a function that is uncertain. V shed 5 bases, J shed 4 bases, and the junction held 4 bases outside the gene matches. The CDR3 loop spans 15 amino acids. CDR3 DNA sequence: TGTGCCAGCAGTCCGACTAGCGGGCTCACCGGGGAGCTGTTTTTT. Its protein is CASSPTSGLTGELFF.

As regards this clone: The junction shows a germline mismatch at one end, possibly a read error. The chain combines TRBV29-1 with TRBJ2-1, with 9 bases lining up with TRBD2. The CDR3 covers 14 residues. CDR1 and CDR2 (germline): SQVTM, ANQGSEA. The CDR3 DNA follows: TGCAGCGTTGGAATAGCGGGAGTGAACAATGAGCAGCTCTTC. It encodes CSVGIAGVNNEQLF.

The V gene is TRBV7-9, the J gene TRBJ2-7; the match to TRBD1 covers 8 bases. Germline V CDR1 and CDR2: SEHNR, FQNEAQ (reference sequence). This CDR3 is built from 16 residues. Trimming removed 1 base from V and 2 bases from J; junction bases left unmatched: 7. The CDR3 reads CASSLEGQEGTYEQYF. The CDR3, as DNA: TGTGCCAGCAGCTTAGAGGGACAGGAAGGGACCTACGAGCAGTACTTC.

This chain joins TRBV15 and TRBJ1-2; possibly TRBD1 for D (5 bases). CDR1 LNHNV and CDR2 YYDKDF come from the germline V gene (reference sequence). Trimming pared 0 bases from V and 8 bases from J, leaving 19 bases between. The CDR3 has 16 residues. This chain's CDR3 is CATSRDPKTRGVGYTF. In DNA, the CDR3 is TGTGCCACCAGCAGAGACCCTAAAACCCGGGGGGTAGGCTACACCTTC.

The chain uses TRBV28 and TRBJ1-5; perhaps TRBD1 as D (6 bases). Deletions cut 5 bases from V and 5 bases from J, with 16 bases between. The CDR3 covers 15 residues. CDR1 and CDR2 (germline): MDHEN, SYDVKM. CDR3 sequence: CASSQKGQADQPQHF. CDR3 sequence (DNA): TGTGCCAGCAGTCAGAAGGGACAAGCGGATCAGCCCCAGCATTTT.

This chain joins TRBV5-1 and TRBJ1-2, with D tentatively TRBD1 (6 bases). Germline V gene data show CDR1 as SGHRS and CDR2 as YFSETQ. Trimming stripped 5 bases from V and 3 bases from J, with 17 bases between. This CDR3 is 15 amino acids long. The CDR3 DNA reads TGCGCCAGCAGGATTACAGGGTTGGTAGACTATGGCTACACCTTC. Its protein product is CASRITGLVDYGYTF.

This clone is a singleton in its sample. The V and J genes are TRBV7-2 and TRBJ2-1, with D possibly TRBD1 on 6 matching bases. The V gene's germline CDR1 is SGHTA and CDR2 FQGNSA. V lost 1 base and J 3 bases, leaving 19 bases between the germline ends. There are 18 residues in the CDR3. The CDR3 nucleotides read TGTGCCAGCAGCTTAGACTCGCCAGTGGGGGCCGTCTACAATGAGCAGTTCTTC. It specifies CASSLDSPVGAVYNEQFF.

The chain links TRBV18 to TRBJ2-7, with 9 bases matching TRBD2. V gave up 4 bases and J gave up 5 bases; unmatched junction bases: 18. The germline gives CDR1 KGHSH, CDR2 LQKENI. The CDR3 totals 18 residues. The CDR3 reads CASSLPQTGTSFDHEQYF. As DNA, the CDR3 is TGTGCCAGCTCACTTCCCCAGACCGGGACTAGCTTCGACCACGAGCAGTACTTC.

The CDR3 DNA reads as TGTGCCATCGGCCGGACTAGCCCCCTTTACAATGAGCAGTTCTTC. This translates into CAIGRTSPLYNEQFF. The chain links TRBV10-3 to TRBJ2-1; 8 bases are a match to TRBD2. The germline gives CDR1 ENHRY, CDR2 SYGVKD. The CDR3 is 15 amino acids. V shed 8 bases and J 4 bases; nucleotides not matched to a gene: 10.

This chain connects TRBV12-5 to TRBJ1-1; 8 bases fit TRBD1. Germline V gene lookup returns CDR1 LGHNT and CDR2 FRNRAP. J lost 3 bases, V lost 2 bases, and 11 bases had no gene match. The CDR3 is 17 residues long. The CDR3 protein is CASGLPYDQGAYTEAFF. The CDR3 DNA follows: TGTGCTAGTGGTTTGCCCTATGATCAGGGGGCGTACACTGAAGCTTTCTTT.

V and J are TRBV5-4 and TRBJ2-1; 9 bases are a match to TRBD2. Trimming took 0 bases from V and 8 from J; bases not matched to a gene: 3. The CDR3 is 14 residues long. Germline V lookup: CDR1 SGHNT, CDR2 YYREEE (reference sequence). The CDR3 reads CASSLGTSVHEQFF. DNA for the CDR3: TGTGCCAGCAGCTTGGGGACTAGCGTCCATGAGCAGTTCTTC.

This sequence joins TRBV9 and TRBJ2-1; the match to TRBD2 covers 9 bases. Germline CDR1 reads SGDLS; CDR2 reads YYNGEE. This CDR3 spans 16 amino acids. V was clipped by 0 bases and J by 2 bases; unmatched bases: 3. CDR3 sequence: CASSVALAGPYNEQFF. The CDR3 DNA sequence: TGTGCCAGCAGCGTAGCGCTAGCGGGACCCTACAATGAGCAGTTCTTC.

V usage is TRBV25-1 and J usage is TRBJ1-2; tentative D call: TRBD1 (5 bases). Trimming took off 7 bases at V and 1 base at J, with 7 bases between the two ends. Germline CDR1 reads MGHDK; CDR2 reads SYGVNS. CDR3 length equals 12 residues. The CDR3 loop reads CASIDSNYGYTF. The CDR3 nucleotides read TGTGCCAGCATTGACAGTAACTATGGCTACACCTTC.

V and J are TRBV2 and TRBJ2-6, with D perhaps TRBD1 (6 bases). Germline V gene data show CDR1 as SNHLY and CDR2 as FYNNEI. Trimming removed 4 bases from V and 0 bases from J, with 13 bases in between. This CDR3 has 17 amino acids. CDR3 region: CASSAGHPSSGANVLTF. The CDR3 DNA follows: TGTGCCAGCAGTGCGGGACACCCCTCCTCTGGGGCCAACGTCCTGACTTTC.

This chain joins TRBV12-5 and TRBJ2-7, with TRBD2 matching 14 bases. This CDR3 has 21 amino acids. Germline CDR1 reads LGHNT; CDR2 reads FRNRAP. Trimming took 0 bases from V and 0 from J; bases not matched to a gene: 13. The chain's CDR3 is CASGLVGLVGGTSGSSYEQYF. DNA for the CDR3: TGTGCTAGTGGTTTGGTTGGGCTTGTTGGGGGGACTAGCGGGAGCTCCTACGAGCAGTACTTC.

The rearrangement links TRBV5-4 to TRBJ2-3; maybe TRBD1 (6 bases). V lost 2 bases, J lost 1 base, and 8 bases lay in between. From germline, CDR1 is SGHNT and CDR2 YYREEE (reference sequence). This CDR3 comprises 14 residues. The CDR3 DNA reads TGTGCCAGCAGCTTAAGGACAGGCACAGATACGCAGTATTTT. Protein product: CASSLRTGTDTQYF.

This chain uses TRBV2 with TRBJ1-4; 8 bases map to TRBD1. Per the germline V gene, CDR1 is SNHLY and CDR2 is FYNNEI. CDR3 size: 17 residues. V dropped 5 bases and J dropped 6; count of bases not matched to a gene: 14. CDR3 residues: CASSRTGTSLGDEKLFF. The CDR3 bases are TGTGCCAGCAGTCGGACAGGGACGTCGCTGGGGGATGAAAAACTGTTTTTT.

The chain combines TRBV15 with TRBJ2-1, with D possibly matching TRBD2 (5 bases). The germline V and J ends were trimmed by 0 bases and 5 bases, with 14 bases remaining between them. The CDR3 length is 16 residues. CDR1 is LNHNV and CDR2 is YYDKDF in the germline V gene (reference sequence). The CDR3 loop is CATSREVGVAHNEQFF. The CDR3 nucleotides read TGTGCCACCAGCAGAGAGGTGGGAGTAGCGCACAATGAGCAGTTCTTC.

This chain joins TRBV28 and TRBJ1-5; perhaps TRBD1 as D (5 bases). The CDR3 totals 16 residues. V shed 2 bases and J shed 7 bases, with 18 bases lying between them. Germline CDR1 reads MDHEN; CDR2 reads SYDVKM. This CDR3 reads CASSLPKDTLGQPQHF. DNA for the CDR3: TGTGCCAGCAGTTTACCCAAGGACACCCTGGGGCAGCCCCAGCATTTT.

Here the CDR3 DNA reads TGTGCCAGCAGCTTCCATAGCGTCAGCACAGATACGCAGTATTTT. Translating gives CASSFHSVSTDTQYF. The chain is built from TRBV9 and TRBJ2-3; tentatively, D is TRBD2 (5 bases). From germline, CDR1 is SGDLS and CDR2 YYNGEE. V lost 4 bases and J 0 bases, leaving 12 bases between the germline ends. This CDR3 has 15 amino acids.

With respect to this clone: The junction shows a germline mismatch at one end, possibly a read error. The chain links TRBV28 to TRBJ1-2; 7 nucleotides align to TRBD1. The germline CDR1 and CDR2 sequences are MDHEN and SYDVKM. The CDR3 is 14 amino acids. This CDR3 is CVSSNGQANYGYTF. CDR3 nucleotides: TGTGTCAGCAGTAACGGACAGGCTAACTATGGCTACACCTTC.